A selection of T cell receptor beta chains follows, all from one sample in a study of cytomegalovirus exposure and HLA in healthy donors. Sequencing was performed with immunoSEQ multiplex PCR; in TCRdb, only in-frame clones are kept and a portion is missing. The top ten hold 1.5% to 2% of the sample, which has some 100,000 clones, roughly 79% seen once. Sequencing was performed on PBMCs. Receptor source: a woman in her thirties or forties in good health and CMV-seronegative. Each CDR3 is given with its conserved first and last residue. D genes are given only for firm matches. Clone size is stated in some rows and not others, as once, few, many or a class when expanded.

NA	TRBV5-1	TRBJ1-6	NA	CASSLSGAYNSPLHF	TGCGCCAGCAGCTTGTCAGGGGCATATAATTCACCCCTCCACTTT
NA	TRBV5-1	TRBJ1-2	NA	CASSLAADGYTF	TGCGCCAGCAGCTTGGCAGCGGATGGCTACACCTTC
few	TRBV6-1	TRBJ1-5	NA	CASSLNNAQDQPQHF	TGTGCCAGCAGCCTGAATAACGCACAGGATCAGCCCCAGCATTTT
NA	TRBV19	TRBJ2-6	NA	CASIRGSGANVLTF	TGTGCCAGTATAAGGGGCTCTGGGGCCAACGTCCTGACTTTC
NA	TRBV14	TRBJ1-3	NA	CASSQAPGASGNTIYF	TGTGCCAGCAGCCAAGCCCCAGGGGCCTCTGGAAACACCATATATTTT
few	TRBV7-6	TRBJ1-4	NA	CASSPAGEKLFF	TGTGCCAGCAGCCCGGCAGGTGAAAAACTGTTTTTT
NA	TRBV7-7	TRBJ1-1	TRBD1	CASSQDRDTEAFF	TGTGCTAGCAGCCAAGACAGGGACACTGAAGCTTTCTTT
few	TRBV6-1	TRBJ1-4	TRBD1	CASSEYWDSFNEKLFF	TGTGCCAGCAGCGAATATTGGGACAGCTTTAATGAAAAACTGTTTTTT
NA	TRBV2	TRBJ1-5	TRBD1	CASSEKQGGDQPQHF	TGTGCCAGCAGTGAGAAGCAGGGGGGAGATCAGCCCCAGCATTTT
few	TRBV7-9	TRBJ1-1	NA	CASSLWGAVRGTEAFF	TGTGCCAGCAGCTTATGGGGCGCGGTCAGGGGCACTGAAGCTTTCTTT
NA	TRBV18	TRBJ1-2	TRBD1	CASSPDRGPRGYTF	TGTGCCAGCTCACCAGACAGGGGGCCGCGGGGCTACACCTTC
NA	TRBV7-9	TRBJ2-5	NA	CSSSSKRAQYF	TGTTCCAGCAGCTCCAAGAGAGCTCAGTACTTC
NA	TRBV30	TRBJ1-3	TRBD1	CAWSRSLLFGTGGGNTIYF	TGTGCCTGGAGTCGATCCCTCCTCTTCGGGACAGGGGGTGGAAACACCATATATTTT
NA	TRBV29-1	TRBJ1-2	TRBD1	CSVKGAQGYTF	TGCAGCGTTAAGGGGGCGCAGGGCTACACCTTC
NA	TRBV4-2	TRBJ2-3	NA	CASSQEVGGFTDTQYF	TGTGCCAGCAGCCAAGAAGTAGGCGGGTTCACAGATACGCAGTATTTT
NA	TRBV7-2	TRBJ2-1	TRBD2	CASSPTRGSYNEQFF	TGTGCCAGCAGCCCCACCCGCGGGAGCTACAATGAGCAGTTCTTC
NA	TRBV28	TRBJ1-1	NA	CASAGTLIRAFF	TGTGCCAGCGCCGGGACACTTATTCGGGCTTTCTTT
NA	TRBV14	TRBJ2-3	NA	CASSHLTYTDTQYF	TGTGCCAGCAGCCATCTTACTTACACAGATACGCAGTATTTT
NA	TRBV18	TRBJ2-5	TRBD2	CASSPRLAGIETQYF	TGTGCCAGCTCACCTCGACTAGCGGGAATAGAGACCCAGTACTTC
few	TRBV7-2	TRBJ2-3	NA	CASRGGGPNTDTQYF	TGTGCCAGCAGGGGCGGGGGCCCGAATACAGATACGCAGTATTTT
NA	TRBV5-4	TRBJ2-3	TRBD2	CASSLPLAGGGTDTQYF	TGTGCCAGCAGCTTACCCCTAGCGGGAGGCGGCACAGATACGCAGTATTTT
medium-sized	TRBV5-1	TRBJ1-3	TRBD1	CASRDRESSGNTIYF	TGCGCCAGCAGGGACAGGGAGAGCTCTGGAAACACCATATATTTT
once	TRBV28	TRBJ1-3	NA	CASGGLTGNTIYF	TGTGCCAGCGGGGGCCTCACGGGAAACACCATATATTTT
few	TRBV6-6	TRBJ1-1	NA	CASSLRVNTEAFF	TGTGCCAGCAGTCTACGGGTGAACACTGAAGCTTTCTTT
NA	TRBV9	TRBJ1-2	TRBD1	CASSTSGTGAYGCTF	TGTGCCAGCAGCACATCCGGGACAGGGGCCTATGGCTGCACCTTC
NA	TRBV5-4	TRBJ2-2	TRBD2	CASSIAGGLVTGELFF	TGTGCCAGCAGCATAGCGGGGGGGCTGGTCACCGGGGAGCTGTTTTTT
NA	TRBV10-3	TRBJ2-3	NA	CAISESSAYTQYF	TGTGCCATCAGTGAGTCCTCTGCGTATACGCAGTATTTT
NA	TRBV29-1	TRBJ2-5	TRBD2	CSVAPAGLREAQYF	TGCAGCGTTGCCCCAGCGGGGCTAAGAGAGGCCCAGTACTTC
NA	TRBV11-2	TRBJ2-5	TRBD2	CASSGLRRGIQETQYF	TGTGCCAGCAGCGGTTTACGGCGGGGGATCCAAGAGACCCAGTACTTC
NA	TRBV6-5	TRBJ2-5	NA	CASSKLIAFQETQYF	TGTGCCAGCAGTAAATTAATAGCATTCCAAGAGACCCAGTACTTC
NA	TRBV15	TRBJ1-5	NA	CATSRDRVQPQHF	TGTGCCACCAGCAGAGATCGAGTCCAGCCCCAGCATTTT
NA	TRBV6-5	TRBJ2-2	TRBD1	CASQTGDVGELFF	TGTGCCAGCCAGACAGGGGATGTCGGGGAGCTGTTTTTT
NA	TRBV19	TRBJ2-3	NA	CASSAYAGGGPDTQYF	TGTGCCAGTAGTGCCTACGCTGGGGGGGGCCCCGATACGCAGTATTTT
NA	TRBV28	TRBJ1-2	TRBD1	CASSVGTARGYTF	TGTGCCAGCAGCGTCGGGACAGCTCGGGGCTACACCTTC
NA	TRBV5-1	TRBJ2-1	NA	CASSLGIATLYNEQFF	TGCGCCAGCAGCTTGGGAATAGCGACCCTCTACAATGAGCAGTTCTTC
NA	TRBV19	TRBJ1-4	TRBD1	CASSIGGGAGEKLFF	TGTGCCAGTAGTATAGGAGGGGGCGCAGGTGAAAAACTGTTTTTT
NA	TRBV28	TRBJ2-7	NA	CASSSPVAEVLYEQYF	TGTGCCAGCAGTTCCCCGGTAGCGGAGGTCCTCTACGAGCAGTACTTC
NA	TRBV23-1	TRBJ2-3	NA	CASKTHSKDTQYF	TGCGCCAGCAAAACACACAGCAAAGATACGCAGTATTTT
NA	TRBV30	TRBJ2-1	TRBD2	CAWSVLLAGGGEQFF	TGTGCCTGGAGTGTACTTCTAGCGGGGGGCGGTGAGCAGTTCTTC
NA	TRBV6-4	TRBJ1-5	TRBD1	CASIGTENQPQHF	TGTGCCAGCATAGGGACAGAAAATCAGCCCCAGCATTTT
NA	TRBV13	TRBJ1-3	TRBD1	CASRYIRDRGFSGNTIYF	TGTGCCAGCAGATACATCCGGGACAGGGGCTTCTCTGGAAACACCATATATTTT
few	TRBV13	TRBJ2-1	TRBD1	CASSEEPGQGYNEQFF	TGTGCCAGCAGCGAGGAACCGGGACAGGGCTACAATGAGCAGTTCTTC
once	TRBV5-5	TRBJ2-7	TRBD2	CASSFLAGGYEQYF	TGTGCCAGCAGCTTTCTAGCGGGAGGGTACGAGCAGTACTTC
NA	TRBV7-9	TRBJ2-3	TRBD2	CSSSLAPGLAAITDTQYF	TGTTCCAGCAGCTTAGCGCCGGGACTAGCGGCCATAACAGATACGCAGTATTTT
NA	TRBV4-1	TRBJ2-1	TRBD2	CASSFTGTSGNEQFF	TGCGCCAGCAGCTTCACCGGGACTAGCGGCAATGAGCAGTTCTTC
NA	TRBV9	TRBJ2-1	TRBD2	CASSVPGLAGNEQFF	TGTGCCAGCAGCGTTCCGGGACTAGCGGGCAATGAGCAGTTCTTC
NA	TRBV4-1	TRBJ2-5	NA	CASSLQETQYF	TGCGCCAGCAGCCTGCAGGAGACCCAGTACTTC
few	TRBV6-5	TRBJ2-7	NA	CASSPQGYEQYF	TGTGCCAGCAGCCCCCAGGGGTACGAGCAGTACTTC
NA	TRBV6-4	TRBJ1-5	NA	CASSGTKLDSNQPQHF	TGTGCCAGCTCCGGGACAAAATTGGATAGCAATCAGCCCCAGCATTTT
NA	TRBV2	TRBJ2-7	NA	CASSEAVRQAHYEQYF	TGTGCCAGCAGTGAAGCAGTCAGACAGGCCCACTACGAGCAGTACTTC
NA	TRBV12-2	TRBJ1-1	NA	CASRLTLKGTGTSPTPIQFEAFF	TGTGCAAGTCGCCTGACGTTAAAGGGGACAGGGACATCCCCCACCCCTATACAATTCGAAGCTTTCTTT
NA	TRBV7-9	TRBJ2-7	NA	CASRFSGDEQYF	TGTGCCAGCAGGTTCTCGGGGGACGAGCAGTACTTC
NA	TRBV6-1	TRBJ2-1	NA	CASSDAGGGAYNEQFF	TGTGCCAGCAGTGATGCGGGCGGAGGGGCCTACAATGAGCAGTTCTTC
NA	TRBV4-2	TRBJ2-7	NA	CASSQVGSKNEQYF	TGTGCCAGCAGCCAAGTCGGGAGCAAGAACGAGCAGTACTTC
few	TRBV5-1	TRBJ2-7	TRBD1	CASSFITRRDSGRREQYF	TGCGCCAGCAGCTTCATAACTCGCCGGGACAGCGGCAGGAGGGAGCAGTACTTC
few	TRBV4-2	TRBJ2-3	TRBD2	CASSQTRGSGRGADTQYF	TGTGCCAGCAGCCAAACCCGGGGTAGCGGGAGGGGGGCAGATACGCAGTATTTT
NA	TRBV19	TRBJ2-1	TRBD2	CAAQSPGLGVGEQFF	TGTGCCGCCCAATCGCCAGGACTAGGTGTCGGTGAGCAGTTCTTC
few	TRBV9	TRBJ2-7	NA	CASNRGSYEQYF	TGTGCCAGCAACCGGGGAAGCTACGAGCAGTACTTC
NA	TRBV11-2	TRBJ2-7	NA	CASSLELWSSYEQYF	TGTGCCAGCAGCCTCGAGCTTTGGAGCTCCTACGAGCAGTACTTC
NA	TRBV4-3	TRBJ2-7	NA	CASSQEPTAPYEQYF	TGCGCCAGCAGCCAAGAGCCGACAGCCCCCTACGAGCAGTACTTC